Listed below are T cell receptor beta chains from one sample, sequenced in a study of cytomegalovirus exposure and HLA in healthy donors. Clones were read by immunoSEQ multiplex PCR, and TCRdb kept only the in-frame ones, dropping some. The table records approximately 300,000 clones, approximately 90% of them present only once. Sequencing used PBMCs. The source is a woman between 18 and 29 years old in good health and CMV-seronegative. Each CDR3 is given with its conserved first and last residue. The D gene is left open where the match is weak. Clone size appears in some rows only: once, few, many, or a class for an expanded clone.

clone size	J gene	D gene	V gene	CDR3 protein	CDR3 DNA
-	TRBJ1-5	-	TRBV5-1	CASSLDGTVLQPQHF	TGCGCCAGCAGCTTGGACGGGACTGTCCTTCAGCCCCAGCATTTT
-	TRBJ2-5	-	TRBV5-1	CASSLARLAFWSSETQYF	TGCGCCAGCAGCTTGGCCCGTCTAGCTTTTTGGTCTTCGGAGACCCAGTACTTC
-	TRBJ1-1	-	TRBV7-8	CASSLVGTENTEAFF	TGTGCCAGCAGCTTAGTGGGGACTGAGAACACTGAAGCTTTCTTT
-	TRBJ2-1	TRBD2	TRBV4-2	CASSQERTSGRYNEQFF	TGTGCCAGCAGCCAAGAAAGGACTAGCGGGAGGTATAATGAGCAGTTCTTC
-	TRBJ2-1	TRBD1	TRBV5-1	CASSLVQGSSYNEQFF	TGCGCCAGCAGCTTGGTACAGGGGAGCTCCTACAATGAGCAGTTCTTC
-	TRBJ2-1	TRBD2	TRBV5-1	CASSLVAGLNEQFF	TGCGCCAGCAGCTTGGTAGCGGGGCTCAATGAGCAGTTCTTC
-	TRBJ2-1	-	TRBV5-4	CASSLDRDRSYNEQFF	TGTGCCAGCAGCTTGGATAGAGACAGGTCCTACAATGAGCAGTTCTTC
-	TRBJ1-1	-	TRBV29-1	CSVASNPNTEAFF	TGCAGCGTTGCGTCTAACCCGAACACTGAAGCTTTCTTT
-	TRBJ1-5	-	TRBV7-8	CASSSAAYSNQPQHF	TGTGCCAGCAGCTCCGCTGCCTATAGCAATCAGCCCCAGCATTTT
-	TRBJ2-5	-	TRBV5-1	CASSLAVGVQETQYF	TGCGCCAGCAGCTTGGCCGTAGGAGTCCAAGAGACCCAGTACTTC
-	TRBJ2-4	-	TRBV28	CASSTNLQGLAKNIQYF	TGTGCCAGCAGTACCAATCTCCAGGGACTAGCCAAAAACATTCAGTACTTC
once	TRBJ1-5	-	TRBV19	CASSKQDQPQHF	TGTGCCAGTAGTAAACAGGATCAGCCCCAGCATTTT
-	TRBJ2-3	-	TRBV2	CASNTEGTQYF	TGTGCCAGCAACACAGAGGGTACGCAGTATTTT
-	TRBJ2-4	TRBD1	TRBV7-9	CASSRTGPNIQYF	TGTGCCAGCAGTAGGACAGGACCAAACATTCAGTACTTC
-	TRBJ2-1	-	TRBV27	CASSLVGGDEQFF	TGTGCCAGCAGTTTAGTAGGGGGAGATGAGCAGTTCTTC
-	TRBJ1-1	TRBD1	TRBV7-9	CASRRQGYTEAFF	TGTGCCAGCAGGCGACAGGGGTACACTGAAGCTTTCTTT
-	TRBJ2-2	TRBD2	TRBV29-1	CSVWGLAGKTGELFF	TGCAGCGTGTGGGGACTAGCGGGGAAGACCGGGGAGCTGTTTTTT
-	TRBJ1-4	-	TRBV6-1	CASSGTGISGIEKLFF	TGTGCCAGCAGTGGAACAGGGATAAGTGGTATTGAAAAACTGTTTTTT
-	TRBJ2-1	-	TRBV28	CASRRDSGYNEQFF	TGTGCCAGCAGACGGGATTCCGGTTACAATGAGCAGTTCTTC
-	TRBJ1-1	TRBD1	TRBV7-8	CASNPGQGVMNTEAFF	TGTGCCAGCAACCCGGGACAGGGAGTCATGAACACTGAAGCTTTCTTT
-	TRBJ2-1	-	TRBV5-4	CASSSGGSPHNEQFF	TGTGCCAGCAGCTCTGGGGGGAGCCCCCACAATGAGCAGTTCTTC
-	TRBJ2-3	-	TRBV5-1	CASSLAADTQYF	TGCGCCAGCAGCTTGGCGGCAGATACGCAGTATTTT
-	TRBJ2-7	TRBD2	TRBV6-6	CASSYERESYEQYF	TGTGCCAGCAGTTACGAGCGGGAGAGCTACGAGCAGTACTTC
-	TRBJ2-7	-	TRBV7-2	CASSPLGATTYEQYF	TGTGCCAGCAGCCCACTGGGGGCAACCACCTACGAGCAGTACTTC
-	TRBJ2-5	-	TRBV5-8	CASSSPGLQETQYF	TGTGCCAGCAGTTCGCCGGGTTTACAAGAGACCCAGTACTTC
-	TRBJ2-7	-	TRBV4-3	CASSLRDSDYEQYF	TGCGCCAGCAGCCTCAGGGACTCCGACTACGAGCAGTACTTC
once	TRBJ2-5	-	TRBV27	CASSLSPGHLQETQYF	TGTGCCAGCAGTTTATCGCCAGGGCATCTACAAGAGACCCAGTACTTC
-	TRBJ2-7	TRBD1	TRBV30	CALHRDRGRRGEQYF	TGTGCCCTCCACCGGGACAGGGGGCGCCGAGGGGAGCAGTACTTC
-	TRBJ2-1	-	TRBV9	CASSVMGDEQFF	TGTGCCAGCAGCGTCATGGGCGATGAGCAGTTCTTC
-	TRBJ2-7	TRBD1	TRBV29-1	CSGDRQTFYEQYF	TGCAGCGGGGACAGACAGACGTTCTACGAGCAGTACTTC
-	TRBJ2-1	TRBD2	TRBV28	CASSLGGGFYNEQFF	TGTGCCAGCAGTTTAGGGGGGGGTTTCTACAATGAGCAGTTCTTC
-	TRBJ1-2	TRBD1	TRBV18	CASSPTGTASSYGYTF	TGTGCCAGCTCACCAACCGGGACAGCAAGCTCATATGGCTACACCTTC
-	TRBJ2-4	-	TRBV6-5	CASSYEFGDGNIQYF	TGTGCCAGCAGTTACGAGTTCGGGGATGGAAACATTCAGTACTTC
few	TRBJ1-2	-	TRBV5-5	CASSLPGAFNYGYTF	TGTGCCAGCAGCTTGCCTGGGGCCTTTAACTATGGCTACACCTTC
once	TRBJ1-1	TRBD1	TRBV2	CANAGTGGSYTEAFF	TGTGCCAACGCCGGGACAGGGGGCTCGTACACTGAAGCTTTCTTT
-	TRBJ2-3	-	TRBV11-3	CASSQGTRTDTQYF	TGTGCCAGCAGCCAGGGGACCCGCACAGATACGCAGTATTTT
-	TRBJ2-1	-	TRBV6-6	CASSEGATYNEQFF	TGTGCCAGCAGTGAGGGAGCTACCTACAATGAGCAGTTCTTC
few	TRBJ2-7	-	TRBV18	CASSPPGHSSYEQYF	TGTGCCAGCTCACCACCGGGACACAGCTCCTACGAGCAGTACTTC
-	TRBJ2-1	TRBD2	TRBV7-2	CASTLWEGYEQFF	TGTGCCAGCACCCTTTGGGAGGGGTATGAGCAGTTCTTC
-	TRBJ2-1	-	TRBV27	CASSLWTNNEQFF	TGTGCCAGCAGTTTATGGACAAACAATGAGCAGTTCTTC
-	TRBJ2-3	TRBD1	TRBV7-8	CASSTRDRAYTSTDTQYF	TGTGCCAGCAGCACGAGGGACAGGGCCTATACTAGCACAGATACGCAGTATTTT
-	TRBJ2-7	-	TRBV13	CASSPLSYEQYF	TGTGCCAGCAGCCCACTCTCCTACGAGCAGTACTTC
-	TRBJ2-1	-	TRBV18	CASSPPSVEEQFF	TGTGCCAGCTCACCACCGAGTGTCGAGGAGCAGTTCTTC
-	TRBJ2-3	TRBD2	TRBV5-1	CASSSPGLAGADTQYF	TGCGCCAGCAGCTCCCCCGGACTAGCGGGAGCCGATACGCAGTATTTT
-	TRBJ2-1	-	TRBV7-9	CASSFRGGAYNEQFF	TGTGCCAGCAGCTTTAGAGGCGGAGCCTACAATGAGCAGTTCTTC
-	TRBJ2-2	-	TRBV11-1	CASSLQQLGELFF	TGTGCCAGCAGCTTACAACAGCTCGGGGAGCTGTTTTTT
once	TRBJ2-6	-	TRBV29-1	CSVDNPSVSGANVLTF	TGCAGCGTTGATAACCCGAGTGTCTCTGGGGCCAACGTCCTGACTTTC
-	TRBJ2-3	-	TRBV2	CASTIYGTGTDTQYF	TGTGCCAGCACAATATACGGGACTGGCACAGATACGCAGTATTTT
-	TRBJ1-4	-	TRBV4-2	CASSQGAQQGPDEKLFF	TGTGCCAGCAGCCAAGGGGCCCAGCAGGGCCCAGATGAAAAACTGTTTTTT
many	TRBJ2-7	-	TRBV18	CASSRGAQTYEQYF	TGTGCCAGCTCACGCGGGGCGCAGACCTACGAGCAGTACTTC
-	TRBJ2-5	-	TRBV20-1	CSVMGGETQYF	TGCAGTGTCATGGGAGGAGAGACCCAGTACTTC
few	TRBJ1-5	-	TRBV18	CASSPENQPQHF	TGTGCCAGCTCACCAGAGAATCAGCCCCAGCATTTT
-	TRBJ2-1	TRBD2	TRBV11-2	CASSPPTSGNEQFF	TGTGCCAGCAGCCCCCCGACTAGCGGCAATGAGCAGTTCTTC